Presented here are 2 T cell receptor beta chains from one specimen sequenced in a study of cytomegalovirus exposure and HLA in healthy donors. The data were produced by immunoSEQ multiplex PCR, yet TCRdb's version contains in-frame clones alone and is incomplete. The sample lists 150,000 to 200,000 clones; around 86% were seen once. The specimen sequenced was PBMCs. Receptors were obtained from a woman between 18 and 29 years old in good health and CMV-seronegative.

V and J are TRBV18 and TRBJ1-3, with a possible D match to TRBD1 (5 bases). The CDR3 extends over 14 amino acids. V was shortened by 3 bases and J by 7 bases, with 13 bases between the two germline ends. CDR1 and CDR2 (germline): KGHSH, LQKENI. The CDR3 spells CASSPGQAGNTIYF. In nucleotides, the CDR3 is TGTGCCAGCTCACCGGGGCAGGCCGGGAACACCATATATTTT.

The chain recombines TRBV28 with TRBJ1-6, with 8 bases identical to TRBD1. J was trimmed by 8 bases and V by 6 bases; bases with no gene match: 9. The CDR3 length is 15 residues. Germline CDR1 and CDR2: MDHEN and SYDVKM. This CDR3 reads CASRGGGQGYSPLHF. The CDR3 region has the DNA TGTGCCAGCAGGGGGGGCGGACAGGGTTATTCACCCCTCCACTTT.